This T cell receptor (beta chain) was identified during a study of T cells in Graves' hyperthyroidism and ophthalmopathy. TCR beta CDR3 regions were amplified from RNA transcripts. The TCR CDR3 was amplified in a first-round RT-PCR using the HTBI primer set. TCRdb analysed the multiplex PCR reads with MiXCR anew, one entry per CDR3 protein. The sample includes hundreds of thousands of distinct CDR3 sequences, over 11% of them seen just once. Only a few counts were recorded for this clonotype. The receptor's source is a woman between 25 and 40 years old with Graves' hyperthyroidism. Material for sequencing was blood.

CDR3 in amino acids: CASSTTSGRTTDTQYF. DNA of the CDR3: TGTGCCAGCAGTACGACTAGCGGGAGAACGACAGATACGCAGTATTTT. This chain connects TRBV27 to TRBJ2-3; 12 nucleotides align to TRBD2. V lost 5 bases, J lost 3 bases, and 6 bases stayed unmatched. Per the germline V gene, CDR1 is MNHEY and CDR2 is SMNVEV (reference sequence). The CDR3 extends over 16 amino acids.